This T cell receptor beta chain was found in a study of shared clonotypes between healthy human individuals. Libraries were prepared by immunoSEQ multiplex PCR; TCRdb keeps only in-frame clonotypes and omits some of them. Of under 2,000,000 clones in the sample, about 95% are singletons; the top ten hold around 1%. The CDR3 has 12 residues. Trimming removed 3 bases from V and 8 bases from J, with 9 bases in between. The V gene's germline CDR1 is SGDLS and CDR2 YYNGEE. Only CD45RO-negative cells positively selected for CCR7 counted as naive CD8 cells, so terminally differentiated effector memory CD45RA+ cells were excluded.

The sequenced material came from naive CD8+ T cells sorted from blood. The clonotype comes from a man aged 18 to 29 in good health. The chain links TRBV9 to TRBJ2-1, with D possibly matching TRBD2 (6 bases). The CDR3 loop is CASSGWDYEQFF. The CDR3 DNA reads TGTGCCAGCAGCGGCTGGGACTATGAGCAGTTCTTC.